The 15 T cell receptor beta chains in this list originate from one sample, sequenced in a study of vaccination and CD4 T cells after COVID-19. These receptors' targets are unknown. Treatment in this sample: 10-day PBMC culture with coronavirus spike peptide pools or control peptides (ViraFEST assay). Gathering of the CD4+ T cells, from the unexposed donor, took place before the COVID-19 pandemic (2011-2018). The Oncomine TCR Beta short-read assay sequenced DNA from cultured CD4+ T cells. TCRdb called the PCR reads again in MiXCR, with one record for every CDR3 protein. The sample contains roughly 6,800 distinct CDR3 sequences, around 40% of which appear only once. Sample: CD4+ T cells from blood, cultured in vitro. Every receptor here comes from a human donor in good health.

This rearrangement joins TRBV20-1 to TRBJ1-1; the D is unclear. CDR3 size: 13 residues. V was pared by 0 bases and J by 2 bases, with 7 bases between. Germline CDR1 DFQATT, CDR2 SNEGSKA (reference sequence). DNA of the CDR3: TGCAGTGCTAGAGACTCTAGAAACACTGAAGCTTTCTTT. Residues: CSARDSRNTEAFF.

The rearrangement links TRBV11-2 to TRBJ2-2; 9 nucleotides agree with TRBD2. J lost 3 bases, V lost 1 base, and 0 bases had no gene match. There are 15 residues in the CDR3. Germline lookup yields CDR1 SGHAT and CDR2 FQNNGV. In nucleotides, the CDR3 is TGTGCCAGCAGCTTAGTAGCGGGGGACACCGGGGAGCTGTTTTTT. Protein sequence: CASSLVAGDTGELFF.

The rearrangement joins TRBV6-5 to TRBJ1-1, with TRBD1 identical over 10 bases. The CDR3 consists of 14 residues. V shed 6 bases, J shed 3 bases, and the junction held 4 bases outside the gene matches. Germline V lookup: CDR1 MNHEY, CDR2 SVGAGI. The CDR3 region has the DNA TGTGCCAGCAGCTACGGGACAGGGGACACTGAAGCTTTCTTT. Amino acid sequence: CASSYGTGDTEAFF.

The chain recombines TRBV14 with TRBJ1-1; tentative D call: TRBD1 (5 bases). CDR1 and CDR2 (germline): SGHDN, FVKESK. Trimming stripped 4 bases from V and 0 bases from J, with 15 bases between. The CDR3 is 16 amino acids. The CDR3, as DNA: TGTGCCAGCAGCCCTCGGGTGGCAGGGATGAACACTGAAGCTTTCTTT. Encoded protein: CASSPRVAGMNTEAFF.

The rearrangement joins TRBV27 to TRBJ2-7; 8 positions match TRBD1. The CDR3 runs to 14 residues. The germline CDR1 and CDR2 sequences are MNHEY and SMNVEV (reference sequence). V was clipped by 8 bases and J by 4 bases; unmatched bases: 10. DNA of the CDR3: TGTGCCAGCTCTAGAAGGACAGGGCAATACGAGCAGTACTTC. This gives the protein CASSRRTGQYEQYF.

In DNA form, the CDR3 reads TGTGCCAGCAGCCCAGGGCTCGACACCGGGGAGCTGTTTTTT. Translation gives CASSPGLDTGELFF. The V gene is TRBV6-1, the J gene TRBJ2-2; tentatively, D is TRBD1 (5 bases). V lost 6 bases and J 3 bases, leaving 11 bases between the germline ends. Looked up from germline, CDR1 is MNHNS and CDR2 is SASEGT. The CDR3 covers 14 residues.

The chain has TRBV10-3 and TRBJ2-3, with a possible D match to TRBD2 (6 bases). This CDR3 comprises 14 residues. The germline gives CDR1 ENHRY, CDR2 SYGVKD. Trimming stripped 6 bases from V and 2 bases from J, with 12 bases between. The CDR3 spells CAISAGTPTDTQYF. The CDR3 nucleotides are TGTGCCATCAGCGCCGGGACTCCCACAGATACGCAGTATTTT.

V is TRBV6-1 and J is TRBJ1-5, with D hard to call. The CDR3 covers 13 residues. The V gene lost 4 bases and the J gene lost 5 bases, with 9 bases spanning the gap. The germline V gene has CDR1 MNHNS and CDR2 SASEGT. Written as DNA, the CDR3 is TGTGCCAGCAGTGGGGCTAATCATCAGCCCCAGCATTTT. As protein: CASSGANHQPQHF.

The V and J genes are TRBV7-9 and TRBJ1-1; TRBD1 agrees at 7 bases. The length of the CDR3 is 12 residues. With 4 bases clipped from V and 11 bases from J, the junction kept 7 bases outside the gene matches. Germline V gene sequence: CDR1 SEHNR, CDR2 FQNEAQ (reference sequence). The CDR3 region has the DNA TGTGCCAGCAGCTCGTTACAGGGGAGGGCTTTCTTT. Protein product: CASSSLQGRAFF.

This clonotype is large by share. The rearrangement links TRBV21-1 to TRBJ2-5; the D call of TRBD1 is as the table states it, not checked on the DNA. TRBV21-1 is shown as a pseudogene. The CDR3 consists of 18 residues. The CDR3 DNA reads TGTGCCAGCAGCAAAGATGGAAGGGGGGTTAGATCTTACGAGACCCAGTACTTC. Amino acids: CASSKDGRGVRSYETQYF.

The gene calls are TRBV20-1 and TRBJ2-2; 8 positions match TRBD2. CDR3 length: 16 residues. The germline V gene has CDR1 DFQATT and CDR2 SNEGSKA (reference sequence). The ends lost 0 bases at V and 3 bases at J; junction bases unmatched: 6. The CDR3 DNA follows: TGCAGTGCTAGAGATCTATCGGGGGGGGACACCGGGGAGCTGTTTTTT. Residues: CSARDLSGGDTGELFF.

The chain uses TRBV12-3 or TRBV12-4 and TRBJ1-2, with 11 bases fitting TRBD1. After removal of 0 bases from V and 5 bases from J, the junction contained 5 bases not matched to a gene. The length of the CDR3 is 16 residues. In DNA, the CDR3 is TGTGCCAGCAGTTTAGCCGGGACAGGGGGTGGGTATGGCTACACCTTC. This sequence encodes CASSLAGTGGGYGYTF.

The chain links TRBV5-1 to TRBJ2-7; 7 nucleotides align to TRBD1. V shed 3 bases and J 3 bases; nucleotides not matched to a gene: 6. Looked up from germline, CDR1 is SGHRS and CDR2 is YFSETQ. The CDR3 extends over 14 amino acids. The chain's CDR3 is CASSSNRQGYEQYF. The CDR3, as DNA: TGCGCCAGCAGCTCAAACCGACAGGGCTACGAGCAGTACTTC.

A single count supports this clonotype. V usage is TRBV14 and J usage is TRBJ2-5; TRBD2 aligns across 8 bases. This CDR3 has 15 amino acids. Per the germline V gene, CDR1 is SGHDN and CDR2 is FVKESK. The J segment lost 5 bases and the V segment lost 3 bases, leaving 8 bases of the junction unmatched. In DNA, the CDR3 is TGTGCCAGCAGCCATCTCGGGGGGGGAGCGGAGACCCAGTACTTC. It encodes CASSHLGGGAETQYF.

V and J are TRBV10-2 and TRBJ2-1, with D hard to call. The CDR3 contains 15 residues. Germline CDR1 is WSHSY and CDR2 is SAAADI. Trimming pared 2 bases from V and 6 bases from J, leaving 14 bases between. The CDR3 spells CASSEPDSRGNEQFF. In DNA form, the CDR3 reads TGCGCCAGCAGTGAGCCAGACTCGAGAGGCAATGAGCAGTTCTTC.